This TCR beta chain was recorded in a study of blood T cell repertoires in COVID-19. Libraries were prepared by immunoSEQ multiplex PCR; TCRdb keeps only in-frame clonotypes and omits some of them. The sample includes about 230,000 clones, approximately 90% seen only once; the top ten take around a tenth. This receptor was obtained from a man aged 50 or older with COVID-19, enrolled during active disease. Specimen: peripheral blood.

The CDR3 nucleotides are TGTGCCAGCAGGAAGCTTCCAGACTCCTATGGCTACACCTTC. It translates to CASRKLPDSYGYTF. J is TRBJ1-2 and V is TRBV2, with no clear D. CDR1 is SNHLY, CDR2 FYNNEI, per germline. This CDR3 has 14 amino acids. Between the trimmed V and J ends, which lost 6 bases and 4 bases, there was a span of 15 bases.